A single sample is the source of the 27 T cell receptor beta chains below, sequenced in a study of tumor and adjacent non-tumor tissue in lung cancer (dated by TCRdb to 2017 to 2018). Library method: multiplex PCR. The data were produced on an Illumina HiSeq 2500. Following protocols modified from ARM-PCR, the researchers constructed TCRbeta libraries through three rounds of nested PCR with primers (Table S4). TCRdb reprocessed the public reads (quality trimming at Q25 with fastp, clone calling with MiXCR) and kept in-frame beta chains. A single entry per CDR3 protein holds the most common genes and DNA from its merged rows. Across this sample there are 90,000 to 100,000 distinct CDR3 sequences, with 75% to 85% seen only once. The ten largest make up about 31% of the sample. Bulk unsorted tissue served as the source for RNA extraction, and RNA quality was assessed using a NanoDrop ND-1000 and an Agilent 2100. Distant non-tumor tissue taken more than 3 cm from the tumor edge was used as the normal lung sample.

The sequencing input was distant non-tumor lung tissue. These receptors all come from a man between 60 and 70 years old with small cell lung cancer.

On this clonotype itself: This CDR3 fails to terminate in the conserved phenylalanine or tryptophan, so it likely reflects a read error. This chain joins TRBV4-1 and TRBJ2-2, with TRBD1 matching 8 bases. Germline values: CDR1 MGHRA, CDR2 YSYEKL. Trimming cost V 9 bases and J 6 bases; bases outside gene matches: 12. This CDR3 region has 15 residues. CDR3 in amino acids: CASSNRGAYAGELFS. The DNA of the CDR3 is TGCGCCAGTAGCAACAGGGGGGCCTATGCCGGGGAGCTGTTTTCT.

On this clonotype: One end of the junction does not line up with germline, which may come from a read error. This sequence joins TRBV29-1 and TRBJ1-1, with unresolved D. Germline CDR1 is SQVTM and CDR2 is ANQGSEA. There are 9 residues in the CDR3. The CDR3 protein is CSVSEGAFF. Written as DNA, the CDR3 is TGCAGCGTTAGCGAGGGAGCTTTCTTC.

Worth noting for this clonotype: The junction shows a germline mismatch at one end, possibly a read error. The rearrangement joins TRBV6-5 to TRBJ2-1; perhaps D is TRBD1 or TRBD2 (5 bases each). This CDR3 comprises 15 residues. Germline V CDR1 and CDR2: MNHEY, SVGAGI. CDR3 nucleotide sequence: TGTTCCAGCAGTTACTCTGGGGGAGTGTGTAATGAGCAGTTTTTC. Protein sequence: CSSSYSGGVCNEQFF.

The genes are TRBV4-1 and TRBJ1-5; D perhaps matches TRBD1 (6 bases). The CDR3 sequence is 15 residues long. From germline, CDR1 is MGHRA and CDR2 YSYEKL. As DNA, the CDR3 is TGCCCTAGCAGCTCGACTACAGGGTGGGATCAGCCCCAGCATTTT. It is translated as CPSSSTTGWDQPQHF.

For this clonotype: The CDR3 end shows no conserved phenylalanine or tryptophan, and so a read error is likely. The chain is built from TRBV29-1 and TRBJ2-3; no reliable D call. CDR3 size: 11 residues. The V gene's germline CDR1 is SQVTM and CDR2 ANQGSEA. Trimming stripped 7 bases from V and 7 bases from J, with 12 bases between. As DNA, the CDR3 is TGCAGCGGGTACTCCGGGTATACGCAGTATCTT. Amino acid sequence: CSGYSGYTQYL.

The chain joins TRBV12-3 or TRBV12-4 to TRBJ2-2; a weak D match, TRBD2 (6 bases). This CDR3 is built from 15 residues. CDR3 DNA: TGTACTAGCAGTTTCTCTGGGATAGACACCGGGGAGCTGTTTTTT. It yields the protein CTSSFSGIDTGELFF.

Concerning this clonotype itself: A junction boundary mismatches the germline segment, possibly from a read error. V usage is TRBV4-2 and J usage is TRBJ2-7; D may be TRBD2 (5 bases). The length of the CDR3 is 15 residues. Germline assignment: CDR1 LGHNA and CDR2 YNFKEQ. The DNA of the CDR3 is TGTGCCAGCAGCCAAGAACGAAAGGGAGTGTACGAGGAGTACTTC. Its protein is CASSQERKGVYEEYF.

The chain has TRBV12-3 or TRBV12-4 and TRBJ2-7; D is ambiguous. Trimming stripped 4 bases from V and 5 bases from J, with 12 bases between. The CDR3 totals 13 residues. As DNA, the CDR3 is TGTGCCAGCAGTTCCACCCAGGACCACGAGCAGTACTTC. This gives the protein CASSSTQDHEQYF.

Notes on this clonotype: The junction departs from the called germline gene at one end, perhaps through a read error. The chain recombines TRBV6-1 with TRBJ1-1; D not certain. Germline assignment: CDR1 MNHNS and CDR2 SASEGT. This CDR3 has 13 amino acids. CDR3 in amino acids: CASSERWNIEAFF. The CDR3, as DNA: TGTGCCAGCAGTGAGAGGTGGAACATTGAAGCTTTCTTT.

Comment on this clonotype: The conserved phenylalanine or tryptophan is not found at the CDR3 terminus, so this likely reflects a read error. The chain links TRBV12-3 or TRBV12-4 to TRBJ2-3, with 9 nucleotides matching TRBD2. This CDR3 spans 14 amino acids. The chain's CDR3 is CASSRSGSTDTQYS. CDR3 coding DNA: TGTGCCAGCAGTCGTAGCGGGAGCACAGATACTCAGTATTCT.

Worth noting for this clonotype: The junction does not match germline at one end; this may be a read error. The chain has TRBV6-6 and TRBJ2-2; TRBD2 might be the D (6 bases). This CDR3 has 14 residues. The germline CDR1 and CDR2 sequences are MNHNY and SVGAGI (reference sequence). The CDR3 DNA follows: TGTGTCATCAGTAGGGACTTTAGGCCCGGGGAGTTGTTTTTT. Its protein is CVISRDFRPGELFF.

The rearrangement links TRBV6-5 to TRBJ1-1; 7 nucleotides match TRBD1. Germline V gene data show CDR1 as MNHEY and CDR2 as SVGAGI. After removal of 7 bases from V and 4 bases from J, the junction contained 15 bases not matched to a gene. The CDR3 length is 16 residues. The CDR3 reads CASNYSLKGAGTEAFF. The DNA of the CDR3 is TGTGCCAGCAATTATTCCCTTAAGGGGGCAGGCACTGAAGCTTTCTTT.

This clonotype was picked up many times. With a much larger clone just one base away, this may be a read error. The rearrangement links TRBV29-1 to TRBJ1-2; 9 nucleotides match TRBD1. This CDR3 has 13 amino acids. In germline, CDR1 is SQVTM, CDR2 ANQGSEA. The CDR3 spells CNAGTGLPYGYTF. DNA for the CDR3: TGCAACGCGGGGACAGGGCTTCCCTATGGCTACACCTTC.

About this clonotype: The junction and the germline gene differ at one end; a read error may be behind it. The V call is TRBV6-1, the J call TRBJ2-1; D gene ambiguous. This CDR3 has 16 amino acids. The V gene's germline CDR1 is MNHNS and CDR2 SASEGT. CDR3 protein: CASSELYGRTLDEQFF. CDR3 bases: TGTGCAAGCAGTGAACTGTACGGGCGAACCTTGGATGAGCAGTTCTTC.

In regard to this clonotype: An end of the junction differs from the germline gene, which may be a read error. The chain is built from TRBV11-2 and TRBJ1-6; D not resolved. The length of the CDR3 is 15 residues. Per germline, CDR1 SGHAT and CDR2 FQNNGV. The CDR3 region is CDSSLEGPDYSPVHF. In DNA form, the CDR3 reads TGTGACAGTAGCTTAGAAGGGCCCGACTATTCACCCGTCCACTTT. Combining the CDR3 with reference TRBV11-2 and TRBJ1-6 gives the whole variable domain EAGVAQSPRYKIIEKRQSVAFWCNPISGHATLYWYQQILGQGPKLLIQFQNNGVVDDSQLPKDRFSAERLKGVDSTLKIQPAKLEDSAVYLCDSSLEGPDYSPVHFGNGTRLTVT.

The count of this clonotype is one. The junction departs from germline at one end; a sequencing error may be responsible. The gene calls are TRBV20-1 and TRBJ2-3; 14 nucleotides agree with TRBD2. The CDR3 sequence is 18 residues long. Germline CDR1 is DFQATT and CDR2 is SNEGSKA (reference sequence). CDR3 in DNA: TGCAGCGCTATTCGCCAGGGATTGGGACTAGCGGGAGTTAATACGCAGTATTTT. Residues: CSAIRQGLGLAGVNTQYF.

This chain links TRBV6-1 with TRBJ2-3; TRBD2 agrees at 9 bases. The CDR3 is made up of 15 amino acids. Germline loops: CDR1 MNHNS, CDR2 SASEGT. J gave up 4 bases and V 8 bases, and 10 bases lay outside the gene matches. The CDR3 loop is CASFSIVAGADTQYF. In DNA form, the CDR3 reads TGTGCCAGCTTCTCGATAGTAGCGGGAGCAGATACGCAGTATTTT.

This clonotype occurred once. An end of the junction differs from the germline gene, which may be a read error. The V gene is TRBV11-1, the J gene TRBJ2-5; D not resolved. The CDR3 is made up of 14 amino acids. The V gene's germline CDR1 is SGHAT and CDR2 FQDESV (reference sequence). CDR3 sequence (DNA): TGTGACAGCTACTTAAGACGGTACCAAGAGACTCTGTACTTC. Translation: CDSYLRRYQETLYF.

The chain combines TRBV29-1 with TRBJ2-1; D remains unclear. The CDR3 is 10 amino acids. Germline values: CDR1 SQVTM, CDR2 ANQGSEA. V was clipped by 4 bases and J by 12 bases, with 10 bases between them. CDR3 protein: CSVAYSLQFF. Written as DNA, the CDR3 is TGCAGCGTTGCATACTCGCTGCAGTTCTTC.

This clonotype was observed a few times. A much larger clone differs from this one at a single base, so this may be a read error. CDR3 nucleotide sequence: TGCAGTGCTAGGGAGCAGTTCTTC. Amino acids: CSAREQFF. J is TRBJ2-1 and V is TRBV20-1; no clear D. Trimming pared 3 bases from V and 10 bases from J, leaving 1 base between. This CDR3 has 8 amino acids. Germline lookup yields CDR1 DFQATT and CDR2 SNEGSKA (reference sequence).

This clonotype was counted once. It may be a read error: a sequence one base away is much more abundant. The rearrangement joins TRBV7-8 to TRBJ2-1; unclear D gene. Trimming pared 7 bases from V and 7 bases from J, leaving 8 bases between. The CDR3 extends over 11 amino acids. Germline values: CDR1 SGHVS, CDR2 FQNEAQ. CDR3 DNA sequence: TGTGCCAGCACCCTACAAAATGAGCAGTTCTTC. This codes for CASTLQNEQFF.

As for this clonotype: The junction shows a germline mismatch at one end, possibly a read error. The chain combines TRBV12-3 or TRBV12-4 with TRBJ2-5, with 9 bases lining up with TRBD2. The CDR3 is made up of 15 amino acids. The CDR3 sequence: CASSPTSGSMETQHF. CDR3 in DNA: TGTGCCAGCAGTCCGACTAGCGGCTCGATGGAGACCCAGCACTTT.

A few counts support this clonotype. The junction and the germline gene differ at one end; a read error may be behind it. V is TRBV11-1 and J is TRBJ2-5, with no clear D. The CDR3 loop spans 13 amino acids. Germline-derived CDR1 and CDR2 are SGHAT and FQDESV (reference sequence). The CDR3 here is CASSLGQEETQYF. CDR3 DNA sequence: TGTGCCAGCAGCTTAGGCCAGGAAGAGACCCAATACTTC.

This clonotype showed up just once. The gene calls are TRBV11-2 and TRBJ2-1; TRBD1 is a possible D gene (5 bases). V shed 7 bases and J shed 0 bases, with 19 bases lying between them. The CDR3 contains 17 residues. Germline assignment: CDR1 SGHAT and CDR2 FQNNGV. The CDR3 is CASNIVTAQISYNEQFF. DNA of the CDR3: TGTGCCAGCAACATAGTGACAGCCCAGATCTCCTACAATGAGCAGTTCTTC. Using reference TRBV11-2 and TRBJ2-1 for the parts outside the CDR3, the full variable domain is EAGVAQSPRYKIIEKRQSVAFWCNPISGHATLYWYQQILGQGPKLLIQFQNNGVVDDSQLPKDRFSAERLKGVDSTLKIQPAKLEDSAVYLCASNIVTAQISYNEQFFGPGTRLTVL.

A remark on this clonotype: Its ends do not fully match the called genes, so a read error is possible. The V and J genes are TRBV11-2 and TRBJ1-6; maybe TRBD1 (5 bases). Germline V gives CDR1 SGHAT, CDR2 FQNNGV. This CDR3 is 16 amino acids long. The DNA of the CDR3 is TGTGCCAGTAGATTAGTGGGGGGGGGATATATTTCACCCCTCCACTTT. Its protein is CASRLVGGGYISPLHF.

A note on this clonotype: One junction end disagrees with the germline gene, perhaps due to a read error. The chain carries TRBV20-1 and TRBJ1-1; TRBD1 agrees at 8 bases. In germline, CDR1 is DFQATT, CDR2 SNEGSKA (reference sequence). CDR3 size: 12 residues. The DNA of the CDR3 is TGCAGTGCGACAGGGGTAAACAGTGAAGCTTTCTTT. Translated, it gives CSATGVNSEAFF.

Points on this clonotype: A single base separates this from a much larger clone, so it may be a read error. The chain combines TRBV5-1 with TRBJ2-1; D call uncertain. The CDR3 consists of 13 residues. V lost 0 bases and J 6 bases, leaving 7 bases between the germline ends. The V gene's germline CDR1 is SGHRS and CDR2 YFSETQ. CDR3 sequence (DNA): TGCGCCAGCAGCTTGGCCTCATTCAATGAGCAGTTCTTC. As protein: CASSLASFNEQFF.